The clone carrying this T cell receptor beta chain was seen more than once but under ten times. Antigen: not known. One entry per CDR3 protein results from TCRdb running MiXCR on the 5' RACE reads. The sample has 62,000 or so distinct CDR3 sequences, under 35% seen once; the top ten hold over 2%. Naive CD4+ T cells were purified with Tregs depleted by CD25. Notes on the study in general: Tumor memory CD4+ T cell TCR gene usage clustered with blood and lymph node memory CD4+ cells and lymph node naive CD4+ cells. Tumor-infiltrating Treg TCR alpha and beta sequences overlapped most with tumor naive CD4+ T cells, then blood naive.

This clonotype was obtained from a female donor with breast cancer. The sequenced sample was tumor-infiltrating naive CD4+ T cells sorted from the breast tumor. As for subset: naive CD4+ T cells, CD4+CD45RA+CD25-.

The CDR3 is CASSLEWEQYF. CDR3 nucleotide sequence: TGTGCCAGCAGCTTAGAGTGGGAGCAGTACTTC. The chain joins TRBV7-9 to TRBJ2-7; D call uncertain. Germline loops: CDR1 SEHNR, CDR2 FQNEAQ (reference sequence). Between the trimmed V and J ends, which lost 1 base and 7 bases, there was a span of 5 bases. The CDR3 loop spans 11 amino acids.